The present T cell receptor beta chain was sequenced within a study of control samples from healthy donors and cancer patients. Repertoires were generated with immunoSEQ multiplex PCR, while TCRdb's copy carries only in-frame clones and drops some. The sample holds 65,000 to 95,000 clones, 80% to 90% seen once. The CDR3 spans 14 residues. Looked up from germline, CDR1 is SGHTA and CDR2 is FQGNSA. Between the trimmed V and J ends, which lost 6 bases and 7 bases, there was a span of 18 bases. The sequenced sample was blood. The source is a man between 45 and 60 years old in good health. The chain uses TRBV7-2 and TRBJ2-5; D unresolved. CDR3 in amino acids: CASSSSNVLGTQYF. Here the CDR3 DNA reads TGTGCCAGCAGTTCCAGTAACGTCCTGGGGACCCAGTACTTC.